This TCR beta chain was identified in a study of blood T cell repertoires in COVID-19. About the research overall: Donors in the United States, Italy and Spain gave samples during acute or convalescent COVID-19. PBMCs, B-cell-depleted T cells, or T cells provided the cDNA or gDNA that made up the material.

In the authors' workflow: Amplification from reference gene primers served as the basis for estimated nucleated cell counts. Sequencing was performed with immunoSEQ multiplex PCR; in TCRdb, only in-frame clones are kept and a portion is missing. The V and J calls and clone size were taken over from that table, and D and trimming were inferred from the DNA. The sample shows tens of thousands of clones, about 83% of them seen only once. Germline V gene lookup returns CDR1 MNHEY and CDR2 SVGAGI. The CDR3 spans 10 residues. The TCR sequence derives from a human donor in a cohort sampled during active COVID-19. The chain recombines TRBV6-5 with TRBJ2-7; TRBD2 might be the D (5 bases). The sequenced sample was peripheral blood. CDR3 protein: CAEALYEQYF. As DNA, the CDR3 is TGTGCGGAGGCACTTTACGAGCAGTACTTC.